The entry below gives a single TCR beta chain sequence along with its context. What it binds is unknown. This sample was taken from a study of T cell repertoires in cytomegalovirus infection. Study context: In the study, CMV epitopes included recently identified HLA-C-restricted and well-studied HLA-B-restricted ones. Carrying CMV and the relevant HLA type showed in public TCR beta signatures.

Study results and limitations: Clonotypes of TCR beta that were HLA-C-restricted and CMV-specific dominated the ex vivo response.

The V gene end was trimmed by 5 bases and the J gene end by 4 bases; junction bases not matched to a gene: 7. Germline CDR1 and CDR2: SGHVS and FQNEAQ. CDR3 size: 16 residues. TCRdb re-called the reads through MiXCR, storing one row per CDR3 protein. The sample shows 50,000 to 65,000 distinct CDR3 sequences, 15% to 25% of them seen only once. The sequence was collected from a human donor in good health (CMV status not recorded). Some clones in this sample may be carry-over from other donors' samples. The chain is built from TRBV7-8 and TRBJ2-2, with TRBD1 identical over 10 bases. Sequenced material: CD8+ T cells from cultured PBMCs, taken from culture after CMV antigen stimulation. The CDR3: CASSLSGTGVTGELFF. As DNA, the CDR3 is TGTGCCAGCAGCCTGTCCGGGACAGGGGTCACCGGGGAGCTGTTTTTT.